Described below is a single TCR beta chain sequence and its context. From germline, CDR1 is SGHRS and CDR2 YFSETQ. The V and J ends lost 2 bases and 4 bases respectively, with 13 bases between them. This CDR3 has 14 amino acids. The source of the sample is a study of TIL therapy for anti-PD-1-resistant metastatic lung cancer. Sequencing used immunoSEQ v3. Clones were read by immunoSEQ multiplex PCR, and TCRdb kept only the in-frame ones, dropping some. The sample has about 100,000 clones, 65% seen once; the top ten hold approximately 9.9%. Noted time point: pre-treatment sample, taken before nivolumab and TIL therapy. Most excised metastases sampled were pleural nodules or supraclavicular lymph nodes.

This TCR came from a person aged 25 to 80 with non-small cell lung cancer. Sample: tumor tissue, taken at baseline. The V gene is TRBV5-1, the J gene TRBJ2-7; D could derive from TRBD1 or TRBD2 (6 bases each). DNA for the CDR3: TGCGCCAGCAGCTTTAACGGGGGCACTTACGAGCAGTACTTC. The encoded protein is CASSFNGGTYEQYF.